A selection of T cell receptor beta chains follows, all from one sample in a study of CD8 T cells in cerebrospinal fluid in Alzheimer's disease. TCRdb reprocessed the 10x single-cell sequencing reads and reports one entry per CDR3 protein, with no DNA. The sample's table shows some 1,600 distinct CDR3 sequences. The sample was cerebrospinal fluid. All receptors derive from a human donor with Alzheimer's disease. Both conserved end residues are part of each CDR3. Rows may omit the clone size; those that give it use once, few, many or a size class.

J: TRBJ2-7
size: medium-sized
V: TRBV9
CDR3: CASSVGLTTIYEQYF

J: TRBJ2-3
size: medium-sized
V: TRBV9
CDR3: CASSLRDRGTTDTQYF

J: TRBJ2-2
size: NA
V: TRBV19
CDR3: CASSVVTGRGLTGELFF

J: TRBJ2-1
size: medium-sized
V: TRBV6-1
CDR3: CASSDGLGNNEQFF

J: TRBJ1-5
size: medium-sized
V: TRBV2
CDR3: CASIYDRSSNQPQHF

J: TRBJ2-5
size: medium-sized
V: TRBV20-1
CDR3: CSASGTSGSSETQYF

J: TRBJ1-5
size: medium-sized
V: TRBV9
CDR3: CASSDDRPGQVCANQPQHF

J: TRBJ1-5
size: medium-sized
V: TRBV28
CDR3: CASRRFGQPQHF

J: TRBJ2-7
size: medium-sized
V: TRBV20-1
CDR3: CSARGEGQDRDYEQYF

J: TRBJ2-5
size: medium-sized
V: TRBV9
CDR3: CASSLGTGGVPQYF

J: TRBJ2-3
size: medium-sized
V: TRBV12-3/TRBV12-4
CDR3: CASTGTGGPDTQYF

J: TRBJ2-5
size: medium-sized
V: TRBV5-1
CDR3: CASSLQGSETQYF

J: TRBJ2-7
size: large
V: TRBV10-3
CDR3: CAISLSGARYEQYF

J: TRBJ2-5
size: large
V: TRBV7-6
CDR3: CASGTGRGETQYF

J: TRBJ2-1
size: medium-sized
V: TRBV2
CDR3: CASGELPNEQFF

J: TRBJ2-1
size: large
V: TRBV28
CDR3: CASSFLVSEQFF

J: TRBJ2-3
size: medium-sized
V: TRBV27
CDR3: CASSPGTDTQYF

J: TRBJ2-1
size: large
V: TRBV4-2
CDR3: CASSLALAVSSYNEQFF

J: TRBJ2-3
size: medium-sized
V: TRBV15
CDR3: CATSWESGTGVHADTQYF

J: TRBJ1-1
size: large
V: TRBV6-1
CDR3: CASSYVDTEAFF

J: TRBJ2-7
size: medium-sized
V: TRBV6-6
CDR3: CASSAGQGAYEQYF

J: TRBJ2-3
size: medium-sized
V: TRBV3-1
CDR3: CASSQNSGLAGVSDTQYF

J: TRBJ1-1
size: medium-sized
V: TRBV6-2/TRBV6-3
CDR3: CASTNRVLDPRTETFF

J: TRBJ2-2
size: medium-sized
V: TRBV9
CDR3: CASSVDMRFTGELFF